This TCR beta chain originates from a study of T cells after yellow fever vaccination. At the level of the study: Fractions with few cells were prepared using SMART-Seq v4 Ultra Low Input.

Study-level results: Peaking on day 5 versus 15, the secondary response was faster but weaker.

This clonotype was seen only a few times. Its cognate antigen is unknown. MiXCR, applied by TCRdb to the 5' RACE reads, yields one record per CDR3 protein. Of 300,000 to 400,000 distinct CDR3 sequences in the sample, 8.7% were seen once. CDR1 SGHRS and CDR2 YFSETQ come from the germline V gene. This CDR3 is built from 15 residues. V shed 0 bases and J shed 5 bases, with 12 bases lying between them. The chain recombines TRBV5-1 with TRBJ2-4, with TRBD1 as a possible D gene (6 bases). The TCR sequence derives from a man aged 18 to 29 who received the YFV17D yellow fever vaccine. Sample: PBMCs, taken on the day of the first yellow fever vaccination. The CDR3 DNA is TGCGCCAGCAGCTTGGTTATGGGGGCAGAAAACATTCAGTACTTC. Its translation: CASSLVMGAENIQYF.